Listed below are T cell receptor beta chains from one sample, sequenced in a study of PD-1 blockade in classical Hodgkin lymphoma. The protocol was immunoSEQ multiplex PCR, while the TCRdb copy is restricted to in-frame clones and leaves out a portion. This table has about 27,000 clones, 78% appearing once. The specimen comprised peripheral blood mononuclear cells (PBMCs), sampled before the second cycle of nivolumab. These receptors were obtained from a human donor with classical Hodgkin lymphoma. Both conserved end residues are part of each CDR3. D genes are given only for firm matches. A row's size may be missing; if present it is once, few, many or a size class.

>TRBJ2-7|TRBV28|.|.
TGTGCCAGCGAAGGTAACTCCTACGAGCAGTACTTC
CASEGNSYEQYF
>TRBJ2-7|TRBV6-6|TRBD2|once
TGTGCCAGCAGTACCCCTCCGGGGCGGGGGTCCTACGAGCAGTACTTC
CASSTPPGRGSYEQYF
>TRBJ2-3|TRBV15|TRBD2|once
TGTGCCACCAGCAGAGGTAACGGACTAGCGGGGAGCACAGATACGCAGTATTTT
CATSRGNGLAGSTDTQYF
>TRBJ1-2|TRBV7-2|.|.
TGTGCCAGCAGCCCTGCTACAGGGAGCGCTAACTATGGCTACACCTTC
CASSPATGSANYGYTF
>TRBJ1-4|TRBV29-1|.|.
TGCAGCGTGGGACTGAGTACTAATGAAAAACTGTTTTTT
CSVGLSTNEKLFF
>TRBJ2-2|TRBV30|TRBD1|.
TGTGCCACCGGGACAGAGCACACCGGGGAGCTGTTTTTT
CATGTEHTGELFF
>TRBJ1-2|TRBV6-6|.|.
TGTGCCAGCAGAACGGGTCCGCTTTCCTACACCTTC
CASRTGPLSYTF
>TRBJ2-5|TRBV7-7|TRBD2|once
TGTGCTAGCAGCCAGGGAGGGACGGAACAAGAGACCCAGTACTTC
CASSQGGTEQETQYF
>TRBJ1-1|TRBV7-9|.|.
TGTGCCAGCAGCTCTCGGCCAGCCCGGGAGATGAACACTGAAGCTTTCTTT
CASSSRPAREMNTEAFF
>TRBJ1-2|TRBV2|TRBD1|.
TGTGCCAGCAGCTGGGGACAGGGAAATGGCTACACCTTC
CASSWGQGNGYTF
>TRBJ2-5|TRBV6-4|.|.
TGTGCCAGCAGTGAAGCAGAATCAGAGACCCAGTACTTC
CASSEAESETQYF
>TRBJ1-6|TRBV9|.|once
TGTGCCAGCAGCGTAGGCAGCAGCTCCTATAATTCACCCCTCCACTTT
CASSVGSSSYNSPLHF
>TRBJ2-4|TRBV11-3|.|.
TGTGCCAGCAGCTTAGCCGGGCCGGGGGACATTCAGTACTTC
CASSLAGPGDIQYF
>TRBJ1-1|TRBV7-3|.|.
TGTGCCAGCAGCCCGGGGGCCTTGAACACTGAAGCTTTCTTT
CASSPGALNTEAFF
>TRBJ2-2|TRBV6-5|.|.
TGTGCCAGCACCAACGGAGTGAACACCGGGGAGCTGTTTTTT
CASTNGVNTGELFF
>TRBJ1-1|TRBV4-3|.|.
TGCGCCAGCAGCCAAGATAACACTGAAGCTTTCTTT
CASSQDNTEAFF
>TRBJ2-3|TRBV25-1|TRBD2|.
TGTGCCAGCAGTGACCAGCGGGGGGGCACAGATACGCAGTATTTT
CASSDQRGGTDTQYF
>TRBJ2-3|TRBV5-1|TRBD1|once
TGCGCCAGCAGCTGGACAGGGGGCGGGGATACGCAGTATTTT
CASSWTGGGDTQYF
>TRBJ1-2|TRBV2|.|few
TGTGCCAGCAGTGATACTGGCACCGGTACCTTC
CASSDTGTGTF
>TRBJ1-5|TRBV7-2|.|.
TGTGCCAGCAGCGGAGGGGATTTCGATCAGCCCCAGCATTTT
CASSGGDFDQPQHF
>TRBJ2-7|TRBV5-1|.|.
TGCGCCAGCAGCTTGGCGGTCAACTCCTACGAGCAGTACTTC
CASSLAVNSYEQYF
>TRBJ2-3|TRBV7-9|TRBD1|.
TGTGCCAGCAGCTTAGCGATGGACAGGTCCTACACAGATACGCAGTATTTT
CASSLAMDRSYTDTQYF
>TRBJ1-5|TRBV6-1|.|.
TGTGCCAGCAGTGAAACCCAGCCCCAGCATTTT
CASSETQPQHF
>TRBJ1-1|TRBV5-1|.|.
TGCGCCAGCAGCGCCGACAGTACTGAAGCTTTCTTT
CASSADSTEAFF
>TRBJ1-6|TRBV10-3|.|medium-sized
TGTGCCATCAGTATACAGGAACAGAATTCACCCCTCCACTTT
CAISIQEQNSPLHF
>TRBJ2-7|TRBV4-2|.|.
TGTGCCAGCAGCCAAGGTCCCGCGGGCGAGCAGTACTTC
CASSQGPAGEQYF
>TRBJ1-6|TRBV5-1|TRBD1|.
TGCGCCAGCAGCCCTCCAGAAGGGGGCGATTCACCCCTCCACTTT
CASSPPEGGDSPLHF
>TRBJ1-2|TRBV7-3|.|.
TGTGCCAGCAGCGTCGCCGGGACGGCGATCTATGGCTACACCTTC
CASSVAGTAIYGYTF
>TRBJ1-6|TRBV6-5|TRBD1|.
TGCGCCAGCAGCCCCGGGACAGGGTTATTCTCACCCCTCCACTTT
CASSPGTGLFSPLHF
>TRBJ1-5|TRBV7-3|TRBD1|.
TGTGCCACCTGGGACAGGGAAAATGGCAATCAGCCCCAGCATTTT
CATWDRENGNQPQHF
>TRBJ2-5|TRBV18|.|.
TGTGCCAGCTCACCAGGGGGCATTCAAGAGACCCAGTACTTC
CASSPGGIQETQYF
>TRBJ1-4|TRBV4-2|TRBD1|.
TGTGCCAGCAGCCAAGATATCGCAGGGGGCCTCTTCGGGGAAAAACTGTTTTTT
CASSQDIAGGLFGEKLFF
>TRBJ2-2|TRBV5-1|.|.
TGCGCCAGCAGCTTGGCCACCAGCGGACGGACCGGGGAGCTGTTTTTT
CASSLATSGRTGELFF
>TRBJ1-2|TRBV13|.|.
TGTGCCAGCAGCCAGTTCCGGGGAGAAAGGGGCTACACCTTC
CASSQFRGERGYTF
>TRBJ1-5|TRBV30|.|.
TGTGCCTGGAGTAGAGGACGGATTCAGCCCCAGCATTTT
CAWSRGRIQPQHF
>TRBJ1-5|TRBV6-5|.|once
TGTGCCAGCAGTGCCGGACGGTATAGCAATCAGCCCCAGCATTTT
CASSAGRYSNQPQHF
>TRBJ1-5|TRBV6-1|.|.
TGTGCCGTCGAGAGGGCTAGCAATCAGCCCCAGCATTTT
CAVERASNQPQHF